This TCR beta chain was recovered during a study of blood T cell repertoires in COVID-19. Whole-study context: Sites in the United States, Italy and Spain provided acute and convalescent COVID-19 samples. Nucleic acid was either cDNA or gDNA, and it came from T cells, B-cell-depleted T cells, or PBMCs.

The table lists this clone with a few counts. Germline CDR1 SEHNR, CDR2 FQNEAQ (reference sequence). Between the trimmed V and J ends, which lost 1 base and 6 bases, there was a span of 7 bases. CDR3 size: 13 residues. Original data processing: Scientists estimated how many nucleated cells there were by amplifying reference gene primers. Some clones are missing from TCRdb's copy, which holds only in-frame ones; the method was immunoSEQ multiplex PCR. That table furnishes V, J and clone size, whereas the DNA furnished D and trimming. Among 70,000 to 90,000 clones, 80% to 90% were seen once, and the ten largest hold about 7.2%.

Material: peripheral blood. This sequence joins TRBV7-9 and TRBJ1-5; tentatively, D is TRBD1 (6 bases). This clonotype was sampled from a man aged 55 to 69 with acute or convalescent COVID-19. CDR3 in amino acids: CASSLEGGQPQHF. CDR3 in DNA: TGTGCCAGCAGCTTAGAAGGGGGTCAGCCCCAGCATTTT. Based on the CDR3 plus reference TRBV7-9 and TRBJ1-5, the full variable domain is DTGVSQNPRHKITKRGQNVTFRCDPISEHNRLYWYRQTLGQGPEFLTYFQNEAQLEKSRLLSDRFSAERPKGSFSTLEIQRTEQGDSAMYLCASSLEGGQPQHFGDGTRLSIL.